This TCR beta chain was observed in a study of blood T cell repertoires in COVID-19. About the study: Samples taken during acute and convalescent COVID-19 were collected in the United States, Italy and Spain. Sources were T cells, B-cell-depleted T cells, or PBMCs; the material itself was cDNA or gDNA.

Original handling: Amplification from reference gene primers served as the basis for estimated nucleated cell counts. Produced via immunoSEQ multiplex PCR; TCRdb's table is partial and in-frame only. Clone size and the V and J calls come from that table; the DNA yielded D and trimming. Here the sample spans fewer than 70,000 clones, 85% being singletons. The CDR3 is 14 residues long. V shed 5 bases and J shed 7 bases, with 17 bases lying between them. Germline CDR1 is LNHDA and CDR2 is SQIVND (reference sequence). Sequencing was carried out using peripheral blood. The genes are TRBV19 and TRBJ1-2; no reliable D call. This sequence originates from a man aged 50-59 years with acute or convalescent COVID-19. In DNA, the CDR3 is TGTGCCAGTAGTGCGGCGGACTGGGCTTCTGGCTACACCTTC. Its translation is CASSAADWASGYTF. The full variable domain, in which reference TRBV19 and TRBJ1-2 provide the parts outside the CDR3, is DGGITQSPKYLFRKEGQNVTLSCEQNLNHDAMYWYRQDPGQGLRLIYYSQIVNDFQKGDIAEGYSVSREKKESFPLTVTSAQKNPTAFYLCASSAADWASGYTFGSGTRLTVV.